This T cell receptor beta chain comes out of a study of long-term antiretroviral therapy in people with HIV. In germline, CDR1 is SGHVS, CDR2 FQNEAQ. V was cut by 3 bases and J by 2 bases, with 13 bases left in between. The CDR3 runs to 15 residues. Only one count was recorded for this clone. Researchers ran immunoSEQ v3.0 at survey level. The assay was immunoSEQ multiplex PCR, and TCRdb's table has in-frame clones only and misses some. The data hold 30,000 or so clones, with about 98% observed a single time. The chain employs TRBV7-8 and TRBJ2-5, with D possibly TRBD2 on 5 matching bases. This clonotype was obtained from a young man with HIV. The sample consisted of unsorted PBMCs, taken 7.6 years after starting antiretroviral therapy. The CDR3 coding sequence is TGTGCCAGCAGCTTGGGAAGCGGAACACAAGAGACCCAGTACTTC. Translated, it gives CASSLGSGTQETQYF.